The T cell receptor (beta chain) described here comes from a study of blood T cells in healthy people across ages (dated by TCRdb to about 2015). As for the study more broadly: Template switching captured roughly one uniquely barcoded TCR beta cDNA molecule per two T cells in model experiments. Age-related changes in TCR beta repertoire diversity were measured in the study by deep sequencing normalized with unique cDNA molecular identifiers. The donors were split into four age groups: young (average 16 years), middle-aged (nearly 40), aged (approximately 60) and long-lived (approximately 80). To avoid experimental bias, donors of different ages were distributed randomly across sequencing lanes. For two donors (one aged 18 to 30 and one aged 80 or older), the study analyzed two additional independent replicas of 1 million unique cDNA reads from the same blood draw.

V and J are truncated by 5 bases and 3 bases respectively, leaving an intervening sequence of 14 bases. The CDR3 runs 14 residues from the cysteine to the phenylalanine. The entry retains the CDR3 DNA only, 42 bases that are in frame from base 1. The protocol used for the library was 5' RACE. Sequencer: Illumina HiSeq 2500. The second PCR ran for about 7 to 11 cycles and used a J-beta primer mix along with a sample-barcoded 5' primer. A unique molecular identifier was introduced onto each TCR beta cDNA molecule by a template-switch 5' adaptor carrying 12 random nucleotides. Each sample yielded at least 3 million CDR3-containing paired-end reads. All of the RNA was converted into first-strand cDNA using the Mint cDNA synthesis kit, with a TRBC-specific oligonucleotide serving as the primer. Following uracil-DNA glycosylase treatment, all cDNA underwent a first 18-cycle PCR with the universal primers M1SS and BC2_uni_R. The paper's data handling went like this. For normalization, 1 million high-quality reads were randomly selected from each sample, with every read carrying a distinct molecular identifier. Reads sharing molecular identifiers were discarded rather than binned into consensus sequences. MiTCR, run with a Q25 quality threshold and the strictest error-elimination algorithm, handled CDR3 identification, clonotype clustering and error correction. A nonparametric unseen species model with Euler transformation was used to estimate lower-bound total TCR beta diversity. TCRdb applied fastp at Q25 and MiXCR to the public reads, then kept only in-frame beta chains. Under each unique CDR3 protein, matching rows form one entry showing the most common genes and DNA. TCRdb, not the authors, supplied the V and J calls. The sample table contains some 1.5 million distinct CDR3 sequences; only one count was recorded for 28% of them. The ten largest clones represent more than 6% of the sample.

This clonotype was counted a few times. Its antigen is currently not known. No much larger clone exists at a distance of one base, and base qualities are not known. The donors were roughly 39 Caucasian individuals from Russia, aged roughly 6 to 90 years, who were systemically healthy. Roughly 11 milliliters of peripheral blood were drawn from each donor into EDTA-treated Vacutainer tubes. Ficoll-Paque density-gradient centrifugation was used to isolate PBMCs, with at least 6.5 million per sample. Trizol reagent was used to extract total RNA from PBMCs, with at least 6 micrograms per sample. For every donor, an aliquot of PBMCs went through flow cytometry to measure the percentages of naive CD45RAhigh/CD27high T cells. Study-wide findings and limitations: Because profiling used bulk unsorted PBMCs, naive and antigen-experienced compartments could not be compared conclusively. The CMV infection status of donors was not known, potentially confounding age-related changes in expanded clonotypes. The percentage of naive T cells measured by flow cytometry correlated strongly with observed TCR beta diversity. Compared with the aged group, more naive CD4+ T cells, fewer expanded clones and increased TCR diversity were shown by the long-lived group, suggesting age selection. As age increased, observed TCR beta diversity per million T cells dropped in a roughly linear way, and a significant reduction was already evident by age around 41. Estimates of total diversity from one million sequenced T cells were regarded as lower bounds and underestimates.

The chain joins TRBV12-3 or TRBV12-4 to TRBJ2-7; the D gene could be either TRBD1 or TRBD2, each agreeing at 5 bases. Material: blood. The clonotype comes from a woman in her 30s in good health. The CDR3 corresponds to CASSTRGEIYEQYF. Read as DNA, the sequence is TGTGCCAGCAGTACCCGGGGCGAAATCTACGAGCAGTACTTC.